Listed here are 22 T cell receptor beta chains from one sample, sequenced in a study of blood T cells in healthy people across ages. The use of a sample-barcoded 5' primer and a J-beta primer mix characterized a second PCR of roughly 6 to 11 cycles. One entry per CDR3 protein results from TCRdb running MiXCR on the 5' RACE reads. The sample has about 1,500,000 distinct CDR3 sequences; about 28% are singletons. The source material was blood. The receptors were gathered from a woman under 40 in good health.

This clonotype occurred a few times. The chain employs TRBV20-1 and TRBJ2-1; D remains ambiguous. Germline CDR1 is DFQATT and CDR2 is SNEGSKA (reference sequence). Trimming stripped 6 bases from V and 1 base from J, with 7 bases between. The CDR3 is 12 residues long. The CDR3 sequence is CSALVSYNEQFF. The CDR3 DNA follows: TGCAGTGCCCTAGTTTCCTACAATGAGCAGTTCTTC.

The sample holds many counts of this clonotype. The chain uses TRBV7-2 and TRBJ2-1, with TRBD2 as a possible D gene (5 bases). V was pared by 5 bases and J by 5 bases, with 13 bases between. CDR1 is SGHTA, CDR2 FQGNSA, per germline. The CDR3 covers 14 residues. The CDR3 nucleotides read TGTGCCAGCAGCCGGGCTAGCACCCACAATGAGCAGTTCTTC. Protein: CASSRASTHNEQFF.

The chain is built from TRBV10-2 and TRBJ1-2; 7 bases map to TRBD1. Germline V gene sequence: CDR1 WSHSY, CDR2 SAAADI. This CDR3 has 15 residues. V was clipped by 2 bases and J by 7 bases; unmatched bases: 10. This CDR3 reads CASSETLGGWRGYTF. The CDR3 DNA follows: TGCGCCAGCAGTGAGACCCTAGGGGGCTGGCGTGGCTACACCTTC.

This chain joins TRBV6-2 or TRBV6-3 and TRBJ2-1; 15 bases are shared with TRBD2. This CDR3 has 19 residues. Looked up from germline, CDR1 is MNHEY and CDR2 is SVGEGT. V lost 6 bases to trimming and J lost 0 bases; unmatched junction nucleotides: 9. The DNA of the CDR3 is TGTGCCAGCAGCTCGGGACTAGCGGGAGGCTCCAGCTCCTACAATGAGCAGTTCTTC. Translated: CASSSGLAGGSSSYNEQFF.

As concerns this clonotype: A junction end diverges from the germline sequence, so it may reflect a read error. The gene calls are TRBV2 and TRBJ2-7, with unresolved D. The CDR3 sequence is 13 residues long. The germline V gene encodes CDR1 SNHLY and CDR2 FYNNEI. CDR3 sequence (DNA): TGTGCCAGCAGTGAAGTCACCACCTACGAGCAGCACTTC. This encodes CASSEVTTYEQHF.

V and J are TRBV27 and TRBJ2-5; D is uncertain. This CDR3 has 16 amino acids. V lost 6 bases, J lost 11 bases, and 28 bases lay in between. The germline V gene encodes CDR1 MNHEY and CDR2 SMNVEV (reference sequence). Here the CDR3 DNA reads TGTGCCAGCAGCCGGCAGGTTCCTTTAAACACAGATACGCAGTACTTC. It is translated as CASSRQVPLNTDTQYF.

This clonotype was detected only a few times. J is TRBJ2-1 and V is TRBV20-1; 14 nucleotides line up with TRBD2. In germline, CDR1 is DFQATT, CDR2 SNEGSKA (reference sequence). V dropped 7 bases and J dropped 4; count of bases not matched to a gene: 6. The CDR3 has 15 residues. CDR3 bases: TGCAGTGGAACCGGGACTAGCGGGGGATACAATGAGCAGTTCTTC. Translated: CSGTGTSGGYNEQFF.

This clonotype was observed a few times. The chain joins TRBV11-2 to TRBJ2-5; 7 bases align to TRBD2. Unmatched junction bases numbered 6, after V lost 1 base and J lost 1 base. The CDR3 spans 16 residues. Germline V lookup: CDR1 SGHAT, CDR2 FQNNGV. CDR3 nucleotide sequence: TGTGCCAGCAGCTTAGCTGGGGGAGGGGCCCAAGAGACCCAGTACTTC. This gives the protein CASSLAGGGAQETQYF.

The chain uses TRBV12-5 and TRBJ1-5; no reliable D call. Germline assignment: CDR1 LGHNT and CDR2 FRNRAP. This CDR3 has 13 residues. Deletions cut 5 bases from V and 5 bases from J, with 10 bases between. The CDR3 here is CASGMAQDQPQHF. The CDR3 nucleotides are TGTGCTAGTGGTATGGCTCAAGATCAGCCCCAGCATTTT.

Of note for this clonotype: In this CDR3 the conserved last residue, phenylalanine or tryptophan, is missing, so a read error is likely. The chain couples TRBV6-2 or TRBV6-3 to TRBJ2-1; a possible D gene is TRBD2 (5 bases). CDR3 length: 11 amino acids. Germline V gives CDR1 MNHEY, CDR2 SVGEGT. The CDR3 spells CAGSSSWEQFV. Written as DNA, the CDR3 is TGTGCCGGCAGCTCTAGCTGGGAGCAGTTCGTC.

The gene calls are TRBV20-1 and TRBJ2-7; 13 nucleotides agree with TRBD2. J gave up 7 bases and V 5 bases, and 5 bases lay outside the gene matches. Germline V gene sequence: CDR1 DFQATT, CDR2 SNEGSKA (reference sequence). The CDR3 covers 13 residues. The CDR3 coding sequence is TGCAGTGCTGGCGGGACTAGCGGGGTTGAGCAGTACTTC. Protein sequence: CSAGGTSGVEQYF.

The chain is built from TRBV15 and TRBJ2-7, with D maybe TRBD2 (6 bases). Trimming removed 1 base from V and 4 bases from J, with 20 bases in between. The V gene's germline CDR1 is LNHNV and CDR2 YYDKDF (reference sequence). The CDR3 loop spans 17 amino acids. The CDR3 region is CATSRVGTMSGRYEQYF. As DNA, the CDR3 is TGTGCCACCAGCAGAGTCGGTACGATGTCAGGGAGGTACGAGCAGTACTTC. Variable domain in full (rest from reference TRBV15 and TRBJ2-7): DAMVIQNPRYQVTQFGKPVTLSCSQTLNHNVMYWYQQKSSQAPKLLFHYYDKDFNNEADTPDNFQSRRPNTSFCFLDIRSPGLGDTAMYLCATSRVGTMSGRYEQYFGPGTRLTVT.

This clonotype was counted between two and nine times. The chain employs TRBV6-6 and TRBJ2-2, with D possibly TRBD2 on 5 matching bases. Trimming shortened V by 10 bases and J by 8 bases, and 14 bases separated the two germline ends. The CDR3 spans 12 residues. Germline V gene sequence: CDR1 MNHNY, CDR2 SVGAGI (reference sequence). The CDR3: CATLGGLGELFF. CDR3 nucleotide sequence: TGTGCCACCCTAGGAGGTTTAGGGGAGCTGTTTTTT.

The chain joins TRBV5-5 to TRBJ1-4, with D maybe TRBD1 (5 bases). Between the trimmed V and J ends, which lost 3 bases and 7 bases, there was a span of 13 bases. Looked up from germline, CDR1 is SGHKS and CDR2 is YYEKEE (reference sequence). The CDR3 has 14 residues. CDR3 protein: CASSSGVGGEKLFF. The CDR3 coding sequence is TGTGCCAGCAGCTCCGGAGTGGGGGGTGAAAAACTGTTTTTT. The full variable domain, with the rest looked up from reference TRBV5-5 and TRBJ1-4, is DAGVTQSPTHLIKTRGQQVTLRCSPISGHKSVSWYQQVLGQGPQFIFQYYEKEERGRGNFPDRFSARQFPNYSSELNVNALLLGDSALYLCASSSGVGGEKLFFGSGTQLSVL.

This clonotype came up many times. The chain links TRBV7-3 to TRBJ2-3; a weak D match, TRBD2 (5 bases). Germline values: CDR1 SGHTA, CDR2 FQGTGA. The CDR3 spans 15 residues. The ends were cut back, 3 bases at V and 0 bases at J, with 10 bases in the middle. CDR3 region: CASSFGRTSTDTQYF. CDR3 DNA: TGTGCCAGCAGCTTCGGGCGGACTAGCACAGATACGCAGTATTTT. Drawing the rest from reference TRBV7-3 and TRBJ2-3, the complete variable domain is GAGVSQTPSNKVTEKGKYVELRCDPISGHTALYWYRQSLGQGPEFLIYFQGTGAADDSGLPNDRFFAVRPEGSVSTLKIQRTERGDSAVYLCASSFGRTSTDTQYFGPGTRLTVL.

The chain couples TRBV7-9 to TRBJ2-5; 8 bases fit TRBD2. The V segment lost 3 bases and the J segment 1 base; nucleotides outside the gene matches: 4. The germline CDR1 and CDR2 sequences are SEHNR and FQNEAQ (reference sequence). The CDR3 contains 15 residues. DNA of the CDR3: TGTGCCAGCAGCTTCCGGGGGGGGAGCCAAGAGACCCAGTACTTC. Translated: CASSFRGGSQETQYF.

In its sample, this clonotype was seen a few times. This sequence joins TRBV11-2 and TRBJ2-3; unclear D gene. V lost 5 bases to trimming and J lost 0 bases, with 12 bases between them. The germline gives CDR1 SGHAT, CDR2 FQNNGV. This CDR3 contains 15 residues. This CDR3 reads CASSPRALSTDTQYF. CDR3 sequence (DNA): TGTGCCAGCAGCCCCCGCGCTCTTAGCACAGATACGCAGTATTTT.

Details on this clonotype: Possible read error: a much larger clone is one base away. The CDR3 loop reads CASSRGFNEQYF. CDR3 nucleotide sequence: TGCGCCAGCAGCCGGGGTTTCAATGAGCAGTACTTC. The chain couples TRBV4-3 to TRBJ2-5; D gene uncertain. Trimming took off 4 bases at V and 11 bases at J, with 14 bases between the two ends. Germline V CDR1 and CDR2: LGHNA, YSLEER. The CDR3 consists of 12 residues.

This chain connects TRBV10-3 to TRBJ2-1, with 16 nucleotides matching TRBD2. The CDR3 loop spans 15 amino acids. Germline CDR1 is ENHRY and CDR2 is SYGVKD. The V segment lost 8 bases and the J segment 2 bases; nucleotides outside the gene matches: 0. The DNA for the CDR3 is TGTGCCATCGGGACTAGCGGGGGGGCCTACAATGAGCAGTTCTTC. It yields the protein CAIGTSGGAYNEQFF.

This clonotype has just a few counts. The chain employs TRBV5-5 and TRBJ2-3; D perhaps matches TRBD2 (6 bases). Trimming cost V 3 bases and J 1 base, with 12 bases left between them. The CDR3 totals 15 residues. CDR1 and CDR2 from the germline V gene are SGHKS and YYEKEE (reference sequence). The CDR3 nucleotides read TGTGCCAGCAGCTGGCGGGACGGACGCACAGATACGCAGTATTTT. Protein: CASSWRDGRTDTQYF. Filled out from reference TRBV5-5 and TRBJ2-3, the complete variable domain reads DAGVTQSPTHLIKTRGQQVTLRCSPISGHKSVSWYQQVLGQGPQFIFQYYEKEERGRGNFPDRFSARQFPNYSSELNVNALLLGDSALYLCASSWRDGRTDTQYFGPGTRLTVL.

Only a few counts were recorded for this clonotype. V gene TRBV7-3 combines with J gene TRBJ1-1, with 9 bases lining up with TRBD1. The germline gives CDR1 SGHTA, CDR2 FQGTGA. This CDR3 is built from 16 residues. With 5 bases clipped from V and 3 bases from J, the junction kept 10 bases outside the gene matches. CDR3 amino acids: CASSLLQGARDTEAFF. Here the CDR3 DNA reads TGTGCCAGCAGCCTCCTACAGGGGGCGAGGGACACTGAAGCTTTCTTT.

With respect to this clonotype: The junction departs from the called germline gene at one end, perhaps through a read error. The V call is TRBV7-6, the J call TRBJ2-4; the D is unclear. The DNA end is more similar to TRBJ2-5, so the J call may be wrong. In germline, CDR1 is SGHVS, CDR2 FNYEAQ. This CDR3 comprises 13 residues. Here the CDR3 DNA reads TGTGCCAGCAGCTTCAGGACCCAAGCGACCCAGTACTTC. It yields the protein CASSFRTQATQYF.